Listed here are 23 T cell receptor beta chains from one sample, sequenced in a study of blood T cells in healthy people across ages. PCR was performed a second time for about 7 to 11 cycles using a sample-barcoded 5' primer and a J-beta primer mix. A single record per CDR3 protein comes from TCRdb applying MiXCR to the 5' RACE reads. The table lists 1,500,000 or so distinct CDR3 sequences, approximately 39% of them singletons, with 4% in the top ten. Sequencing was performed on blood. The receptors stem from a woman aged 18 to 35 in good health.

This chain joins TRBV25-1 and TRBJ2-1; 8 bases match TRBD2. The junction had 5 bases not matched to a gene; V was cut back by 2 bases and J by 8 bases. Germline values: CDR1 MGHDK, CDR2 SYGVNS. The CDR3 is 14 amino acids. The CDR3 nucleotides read TGTGCCAGCAGTGAAAGACTAGCGACCGATGAGCAGTTCTTC. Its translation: CASSERLATDEQFF.

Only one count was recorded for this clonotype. The CDR3 nucleotides read TGTGCCAGCAGGTCACTAGCGGGAAGCCACGAGCAGTACTTC. Translating gives CASRSLAGSHEQYF. The genes are TRBV3-1 and TRBJ2-7; 10 nucleotides line up with TRBD2. The germline V gene encodes CDR1 LGHDT and CDR2 YNNKEL (reference sequence). The V and J ends lost 6 bases and 5 bases, in that order; junction bases with no gene match: 7. The CDR3 runs 14 residues.

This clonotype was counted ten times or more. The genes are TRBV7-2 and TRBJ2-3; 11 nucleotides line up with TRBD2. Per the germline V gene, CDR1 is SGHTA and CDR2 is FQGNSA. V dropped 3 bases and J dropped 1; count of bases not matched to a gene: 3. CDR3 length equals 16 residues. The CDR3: CASSFLAGGGTDTQYF. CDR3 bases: TGTGCCAGCAGCTTTCTAGCGGGAGGCGGCACAGATACGCAGTATTTT. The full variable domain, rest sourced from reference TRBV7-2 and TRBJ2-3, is GAGVSQSPSNKVTEKGKDVELRCDPISGHTALYWYRQSLGQGLEFLIYFQGNSAPDKSGLPSDRFSAERTGGSVSTLTIQRTQQEDSAVYLCASSFLAGGGTDTQYFGPGTRLTVL.

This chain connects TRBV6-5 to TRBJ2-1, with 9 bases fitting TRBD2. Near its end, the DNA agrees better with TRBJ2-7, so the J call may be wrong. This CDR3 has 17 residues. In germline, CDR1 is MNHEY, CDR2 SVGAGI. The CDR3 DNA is TGTGCCAGCAGTTCCCTTTTAGCGGGGGTTTCCTACAATGAGCAGTACTTC. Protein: CASSSLLAGVSYNEQYF.

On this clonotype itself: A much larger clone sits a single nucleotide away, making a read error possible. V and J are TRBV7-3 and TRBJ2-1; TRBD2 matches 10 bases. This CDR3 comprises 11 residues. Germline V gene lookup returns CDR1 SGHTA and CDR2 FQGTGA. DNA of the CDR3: TGTGTCAGCAGCGCTAGCGGGAGTAAGTTCTTC. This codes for CVSSASGSKFF.

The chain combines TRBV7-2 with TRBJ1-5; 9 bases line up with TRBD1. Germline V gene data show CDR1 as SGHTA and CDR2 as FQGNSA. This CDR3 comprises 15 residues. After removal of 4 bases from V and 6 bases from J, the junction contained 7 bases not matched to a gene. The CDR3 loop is CASSSNRGRGQPQHF. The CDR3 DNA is TGTGCCAGCAGCTCGAACAGGGGGCGCGGTCAGCCCCAGCATTTT.

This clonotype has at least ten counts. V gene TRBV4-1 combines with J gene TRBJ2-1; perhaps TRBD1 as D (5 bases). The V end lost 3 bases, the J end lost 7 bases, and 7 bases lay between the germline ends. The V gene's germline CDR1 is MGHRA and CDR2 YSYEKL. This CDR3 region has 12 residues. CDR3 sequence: CASSHQGNEQFF. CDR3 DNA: TGCGCCAGCAGCCATCAGGGTAATGAGCAGTTCTTC.

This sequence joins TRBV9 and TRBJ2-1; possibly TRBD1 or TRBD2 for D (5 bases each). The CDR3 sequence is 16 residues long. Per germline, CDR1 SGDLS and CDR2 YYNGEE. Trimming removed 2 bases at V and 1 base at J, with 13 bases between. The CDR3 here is CASSVTGTPSYNEQFF. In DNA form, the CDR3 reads TGTGCCAGCAGCGTCACCGGGACCCCGTCCTACAATGAGCAGTTCTTC.

The CDR3 protein is CATSESSSGRAADTQYF. CDR3 bases: TGTGCCACCAGTGAATCTTCTAGCGGGAGGGCCGCAGATACGCAGTATTTT. The chain uses TRBV24-1 and TRBJ2-3; 12 positions agree with TRBD2. Germline trimming cut 4 bases from V and 4 bases from J; bases unmatched to any gene: 8. Germline V gives CDR1 KGHDR, CDR2 SFDVKD. The CDR3 runs 17 residues.

CDR3 nucleotide sequence: TGTGCCAGCAGTGAAGCGCGGGGGGGCGAGAACATTCAGTACTTC. Protein: CASSEARGGENIQYF. The chain joins TRBV2 to TRBJ2-7, with 9 bases identical to TRBD2. The closer fit of TRBJ2-4 to the DNA end suggests the J call may be wrong. Germline V gene sequence: CDR1 SNHLY, CDR2 FYNNEI. The CDR3 is 15 amino acids.

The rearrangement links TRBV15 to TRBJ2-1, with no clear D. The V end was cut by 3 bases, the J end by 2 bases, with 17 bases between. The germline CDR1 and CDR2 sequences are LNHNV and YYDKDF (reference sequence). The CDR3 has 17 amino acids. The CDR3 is CATSSLALAEAYNEQFF. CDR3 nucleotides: TGTGCCACCAGCAGCCTGGCTCTGGCTGAAGCCTACAATGAGCAGTTCTTC.

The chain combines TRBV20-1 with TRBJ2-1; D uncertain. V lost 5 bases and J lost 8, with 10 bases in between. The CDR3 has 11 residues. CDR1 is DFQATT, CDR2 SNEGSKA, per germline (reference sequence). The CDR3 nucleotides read TGCAGTGCTCCACATGGCCATGAGCAGTTCTTC. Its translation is CSAPHGHEQFF.

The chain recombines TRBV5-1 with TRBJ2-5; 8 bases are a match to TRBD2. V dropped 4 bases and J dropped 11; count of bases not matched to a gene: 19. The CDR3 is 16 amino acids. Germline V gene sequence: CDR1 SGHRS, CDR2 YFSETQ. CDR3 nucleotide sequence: TGCGCCAGCAGCGGAACGGGAGGGTCTTCCTACAATGAGCAGTACTTC. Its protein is CASSGTGGSSYNEQYF.

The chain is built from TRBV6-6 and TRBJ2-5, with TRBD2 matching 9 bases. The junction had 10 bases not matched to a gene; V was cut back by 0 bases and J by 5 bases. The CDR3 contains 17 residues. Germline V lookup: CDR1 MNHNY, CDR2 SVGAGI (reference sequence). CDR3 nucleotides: TGTGCCAGCAGTTACTCGACTAGCGGACCTATGGGGGAGACCCAGTACTTC. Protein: CASSYSTSGPMGETQYF.

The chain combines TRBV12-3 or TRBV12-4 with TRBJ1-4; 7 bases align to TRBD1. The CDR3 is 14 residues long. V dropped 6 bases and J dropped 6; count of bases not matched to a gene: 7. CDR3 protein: CASREGAGYEKLFF. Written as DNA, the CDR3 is TGTGCCAGCAGGGAGGGGGCGGGGTATGAAAAACTGTTTTTT.

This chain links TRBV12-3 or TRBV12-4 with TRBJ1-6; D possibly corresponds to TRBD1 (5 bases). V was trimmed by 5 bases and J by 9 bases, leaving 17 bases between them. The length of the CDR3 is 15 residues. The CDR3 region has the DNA TGTGCCAGCAGTCAGGGAGTGGGTTACGGTTCACCCCTCCACTTT. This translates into CASSQGVGYGSPLHF.

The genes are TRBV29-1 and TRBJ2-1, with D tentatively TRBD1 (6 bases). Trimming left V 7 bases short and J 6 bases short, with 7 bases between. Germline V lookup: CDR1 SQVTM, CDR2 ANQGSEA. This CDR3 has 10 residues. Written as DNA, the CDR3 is TGCAGCGGACAGGTCAATGAGCAGTTCTTC. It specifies CSGQVNEQFF.

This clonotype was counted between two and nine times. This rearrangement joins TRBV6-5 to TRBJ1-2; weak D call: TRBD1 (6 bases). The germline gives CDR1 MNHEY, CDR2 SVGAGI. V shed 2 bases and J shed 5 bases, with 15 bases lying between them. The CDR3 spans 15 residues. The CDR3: CASSYNPGALYGYTF. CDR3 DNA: TGTGCCAGCAGTTACAATCCGGGGGCTCTTTATGGCTACACCTTC.

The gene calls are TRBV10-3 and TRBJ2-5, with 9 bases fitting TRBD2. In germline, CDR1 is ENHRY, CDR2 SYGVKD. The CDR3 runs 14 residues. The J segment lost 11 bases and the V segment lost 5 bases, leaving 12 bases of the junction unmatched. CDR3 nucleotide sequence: TGTGCCATCAGTAGTGCGGGGGGGAACAATGAGCAGTACTTC. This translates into CAISSAGGNNEQYF.

CDR3 region: CASSTYRGRETQYF. In nucleotides, the CDR3 is TGTGCCAGCAGCACATACAGGGGTCGAGAGACCCAGTACTTC. The chain joins TRBV11-2 to TRBJ2-5; 7 bases line up with TRBD1. V lost 5 bases and J lost 4; bases outside the gene matches: 7. The germline V gene has CDR1 SGHAT and CDR2 FQNNGV. The CDR3 covers 14 residues.

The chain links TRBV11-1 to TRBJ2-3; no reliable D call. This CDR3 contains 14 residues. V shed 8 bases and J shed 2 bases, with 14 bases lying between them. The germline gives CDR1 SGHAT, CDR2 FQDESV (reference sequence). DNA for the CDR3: TGTGCCAGCTCCAGACGGTCGATCACAGATACGCAGTATTTT. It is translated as CASSRRSITDTQYF. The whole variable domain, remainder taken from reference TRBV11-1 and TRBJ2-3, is EAEVAQSPRYKITEKSQAVAFWCDPISGHATLYWYRQILGQGPELLVQFQDESVVDDSQLPKDRFSAERLKGVDSTLKIQPAELGDSAMYLCASSRRSITDTQYFGPGTRLTVL.

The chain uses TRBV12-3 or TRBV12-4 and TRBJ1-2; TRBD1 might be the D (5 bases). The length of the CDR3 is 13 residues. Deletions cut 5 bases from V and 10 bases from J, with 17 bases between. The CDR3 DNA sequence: TGTGCCAGCAGTACGGGACCCTCGACCTCCTACACCTTC. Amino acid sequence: CASSTGPSTSYTF.

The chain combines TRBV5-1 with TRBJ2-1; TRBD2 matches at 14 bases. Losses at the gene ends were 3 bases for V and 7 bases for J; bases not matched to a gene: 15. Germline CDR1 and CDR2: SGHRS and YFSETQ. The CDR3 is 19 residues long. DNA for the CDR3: TGCGCCAGCAGCTATGCCGGGACTAGCGGGAGATGGTTCCGGAATGAGCAGTTCTTC. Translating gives CASSYAGTSGRWFRNEQFF.